These 23 T cell receptor beta chains were sequenced from one sample in a study of glioma-infiltrating T cells. TCR alpha and beta CDR3 regions were amplified from RNA using iRepertoire nested multiplex PCR. TCRdb fed the multiplex PCR reads into MiXCR, producing one record per CDR3 protein. The sample holds about 130,000 distinct CDR3 sequences, around 23% seen once. The sequencing sample was made of glioma tissue, nonneoplastic brain tissue, or PBMCs (not recorded which). The origin of the receptors is a human donor with low-grade glioma or glioblastoma, undergoing nonglioma brain surgery, or in good health (not recorded which).

Remarks on this clonotype: A read error may be the cause here, since a much bigger clone is one base away. The chain employs TRBV27 and TRBJ2-3; TRBD1 might be the D (5 bases). Matching the DNA end better, TRBJ1-5 makes the J call doubtful. In germline, CDR1 is MNHEY, CDR2 SMNVEV (reference sequence). The CDR3 totals 15 residues. The CDR3 DNA is TGTGCCAGCAGTTTGGGGGGACTACACACAGATACGCAGCATTTT. It translates to CASSLGGLHTDTQHF.

This clonotype has ten or more counts. The DNA of the CDR3 is TGTGCCAGCCGGGGACAGATCGAGACAGATACGCAGTATTTT. Encoded protein: CASRGQIETDTQYF. V and J are TRBV2 and TRBJ2-3, with 7 positions matching TRBD1. Trimming cost V 8 bases and J 3 bases; bases outside gene matches: 8. This CDR3 is 14 amino acids long. Germline V gene data show CDR1 as SNHLY and CDR2 as FYNNEI.

This clonotype appeared a few times. The rearrangement links TRBV4-1 to TRBJ2-1; D not certain. This CDR3 comprises 11 residues. Trimming cost V 3 bases and J 10 bases, with 7 bases left between them. Germline CDR1 and CDR2: MGHRA and YSYEKL. The CDR3 DNA sequence: TGCGCCAGCAGCCACCTAATGGAGCAGTTCTTC. Its protein product is CASSHLMEQFF.

This clonotype was found a few times. The CDR3 DNA follows: TGTGCCAGTAGTAGACCCGGGACAGGGGAATACACGCAGTATTTT. Translating it yields CASSRPGTGEYTQYF. J is TRBJ2-3 and V is TRBV19; the match to TRBD1 covers 10 bases. Unmatched junction bases numbered 10, after V lost 4 bases and J lost 9 bases. CDR3 size: 15 residues. Germline V lookup: CDR1 LNHDA, CDR2 SQIVND (reference sequence).

This clonotype showed up just a few times. This chain joins TRBV20-1 and TRBJ2-7; 7 nucleotides align to TRBD2. Trimming at V came to 3 bases and at J to 2 bases, leaving 10 bases not matched to a gene. The CDR3 sequence is 15 residues long. Germline V gene lookup returns CDR1 DFQATT and CDR2 SNEGSKA (reference sequence). The CDR3 coding sequence is TGCAGTGCTAGTTTCGCGAGCGGGATCACCTACGAGCAGTACGTC. Encoded protein: CSASFASGITYEQYV.

This clonotype was counted ten times or more. The rearrangement links TRBV20-1 to TRBJ1-2; perhaps TRBD1 as D (6 bases). The V gene's germline CDR1 is DFQATT and CDR2 SNEGSKA (reference sequence). The CDR3 covers 14 residues. V gave up 0 bases and J gave up 6 bases, with 14 bases separating them. Here the CDR3 reads CSARDQGKVDGYTF. In DNA form, the CDR3 reads TGCAGTGCTAGAGATCAGGGGAAGGTGGATGGCTACACCTTC.

The V and J genes are TRBV11-2 and TRBJ2-5; 7 bases map to TRBD2. CDR3 length: 14 residues. Germline-derived CDR1 and CDR2 are SGHAT and FQNNGV. V gave up 6 bases and J gave up 1 base; unmatched junction bases: 5. The CDR3 DNA reads TGTGCCAGCAGTCCGGGACTACCCCAAGAGACCCAGTACTTC. It translates to CASSPGLPQETQYF.

This clonotype was detected only a few times. The J gene is TRBJ2-4, the V gene TRBV6-2 or TRBV6-3; D might be TRBD2 (6 bases). Germline V gives CDR1 MNHEY, CDR2 SVGEGT. This CDR3 has 14 amino acids. V was shortened by 8 bases and J by 4 bases, with 15 bases between the two germline ends. The CDR3 loop reads CASGGAEVKNIQYF. CDR3 nucleotide sequence: TGTGCCAGCGGAGGGGCCGAGGTTAAAAACATTCAGTACTTC.

Concerning this clonotype itself: At one end the junction does not follow the germline gene, possibly because of a read error. The V and J genes are TRBV3-1 and TRBJ1-2; D uncertain. Germline V lookup: CDR1 LGHDT, CDR2 YNNKEL (reference sequence). The CDR3 runs to 14 residues. CDR3 in DNA: TGTGCCAGCAGCAGGGCAGCTCAAAACTATGGCTACATCTTC. The encoded protein is CASSRAAQNYGYIF. Variable domain in full (rest from reference TRBV3-1 and TRBJ1-2): DTAVSQTPKYLVTQMGNDKSIKCEQNLGHDTMYWYKQDSKKFLKIMFSYNNKELIINETVPNRFSPKSPDKAHLNLHINSLELGDSAVYFCASSRAAQNYGYIFGSGTRLTVV.

This clonotype came up a few times. V usage is TRBV20-1 and J usage is TRBJ2-3, with 15 bases that match TRBD2. This CDR3 is built from 19 residues. The germline gives CDR1 DFQATT, CDR2 SNEGSKA (reference sequence). V lost 4 bases and J lost 1; bases outside the gene matches: 12. The CDR3 sequence is CSATQRGLAGGRGTDTQYF. As DNA, the CDR3 is TGCAGTGCTACCCAACGAGGACTAGCGGGGGGGCGAGGCACAGATACGCAGTATTTT.

The chain links TRBV25-1 to TRBJ1-2; TRBD1 matches 7 bases. Germline CDR1 MGHDK, CDR2 SYGVNS. CDR3 size: 13 residues. V shed 3 bases and J 8 bases; nucleotides not matched to a gene: 6. CDR3 sequence (DNA): TGTGCCAGCAGTGACGGACAGGCCGCGGGCTACACCTTC. The encoded protein is CASSDGQAAGYTF.

V usage is TRBV20-1 and J usage is TRBJ1-5; 7 positions match TRBD1. From germline, CDR1 is DFQATT and CDR2 SNEGSKA (reference sequence). The CDR3 is 15 residues long. J was trimmed by 4 bases and V by 6 bases; bases with no gene match: 12. CDR3 residues: CSARILQGRNQPQHF. The CDR3 nucleotides are TGCAGTGCCAGAATCCTACAGGGGAGGAATCAGCCCCAGCATTTT.

In this sample, this clonotype turned up a few times. The rearrangement links TRBV27 to TRBJ1-3; D gene unclear. V lost 0 bases and J 3 bases, leaving 9 bases between the germline ends. The CDR3 runs 15 residues. The germline V gene has CDR1 MNHEY and CDR2 SMNVEV (reference sequence). The DNA for the CDR3 is TGTGCCAGCAGTTTATCCTACCAGAGTGGAAACACCATATATTTT. This sequence encodes CASSLSYQSGNTIYF.

This clonotype was seen at least ten times. The gene calls are TRBV6-6 and TRBJ2-5; possibly TRBD2 for D (5 bases). V lost 2 bases and J lost 1, with 11 bases in between. The CDR3 length is 15 residues. Germline lookup yields CDR1 MNHNY and CDR2 SVGAGI (reference sequence). The CDR3 sequence is CASSYESRGQETQYF. CDR3 bases: TGTGCCAGCAGTTACGAATCCCGGGGCCAAGAGACCCAGTACTTC.

This clonotype came up many times. The chain couples TRBV28 to TRBJ2-5; unclear D gene. The CDR3 is 12 amino acids. Trimming stripped 2 bases from V and 2 bases from J, with 3 bases between. Germline loops: CDR1 MDHEN, CDR2 SYDVKM. This CDR3 is CASSLEQETQYF. The CDR3 DNA reads as TGTGCCAGCAGTTTAGAACAAGAGACCCAGTACTTC.

Regarding this clonotype: A read error is possible here, since a much larger clone lies one base away. The V and J genes are TRBV7-2 and TRBJ2-3, with TRBD2 identical over 7 bases. The germline V gene has CDR1 SGHTA and CDR2 FQGNSA. CDR3 length equals 15 residues. The CDR3: CAGSQGSSGADTQYF. CDR3 in DNA: TGTGCCGGCAGCCAGGGATCTAGCGGAGCGGATACGCAGTATTTT.

This clonotype was counted at least ten times. The V call is TRBV6-1, the J call TRBJ2-7, with 7 bases lining up with TRBD1. Germline V gene data show CDR1 as MNHNS and CDR2 as SASEGT. V shed 2 bases, J shed 4 bases, and the junction held 5 bases outside the gene matches. CDR3 size: 14 residues. CDR3 nucleotides: TGTGCCAGCAGTGAAAGGACAGGAGATTACGAGCAGTACGTC. Protein product: CASSERTGDYEQYV.

The table lists this clonotype with a few counts. V usage is TRBV7-9 and J usage is TRBJ1-1; D may be TRBD1 (6 bases). Between the trimmed V and J ends, which lost 5 bases and 4 bases, there was a span of 17 bases. CDR1 and CDR2 (germline): SEHNR, FQNEAQ (reference sequence). This CDR3 contains 15 residues. The CDR3 loop reads CASSLAGQLSTEAFF. The CDR3 coding sequence is TGTGCCAGCAGCCTCGCTGGACAGCTGAGCACTGAAGCTTTCTTT.

This clonotype came up many times. The chain joins TRBV2 to TRBJ2-3; D not resolved. This CDR3 comprises 12 residues. The germline V gene encodes CDR1 SNHLY and CDR2 FYNNEI. Trimming took 7 bases from V and 6 from J, leaving 11 bases between them. The CDR3 sequence is CASTPSLDTQYF. CDR3 in DNA: TGTGCCAGCACCCCAAGTCTGGATACGCAGTATTTT.

This clonotype was seen more than once but under ten times. The chain is built from TRBV4-1 and TRBJ2-7; possible D gene TRBD1, 5 bases. Between the trimmed V and J ends, which lost 6 bases and 0 bases, there was a span of 18 bases. The CDR3 has 16 amino acids. Germline CDR1 and CDR2: MGHRA and YSYEKL. DNA for the CDR3: TGCGCCAGCAGTCAGGGCCCTGGACGGATCTCCTACGAGCAGTACGTC. Translated: CASSQGPGRISYEQYV.

The chain links TRBV7-2 to TRBJ1-5, with D possibly being TRBD1 (5 bases). CDR1 and CDR2 from the germline V gene are SGHTA and FQGNSA. The CDR3 sequence is 16 residues long. The V and J ends lost 0 bases and 6 bases respectively, with 15 bases between them. CDR3 residues: CASSLAFGGGRQPQHF. CDR3 DNA: TGTGCCAGCAGCTTAGCGTTCGGGGGGGGACGTCAGCCCCAGCATTTT.

The sample holds many counts of this clonotype. J is TRBJ2-2 and V is TRBV7-8, with D possibly being TRBD1 (6 bases). The germline V gene encodes CDR1 SGHVS and CDR2 FQNEAQ. This CDR3 has 15 residues. Between the trimmed V and J ends, which lost 3 bases and 4 bases, there was a span of 12 bases. The CDR3 loop reads CASSFSGQSTGELFF. The CDR3, as DNA: TGTGCCAGCAGCTTCAGCGGACAGAGCACCGGGGAGCTGTTTTTT.

This clonotype was observed many times. This sequence joins TRBV12-3 or TRBV12-4 and TRBJ2-1; possibly TRBD1 or TRBD2 for D (5 bases each). CDR3 length equals 14 residues. The V end lost 5 bases, the J end lost 2 bases, and 10 bases lay between the germline ends. DNA for the CDR3: TGTGCCAGCAGTCCCGGGACGGCCTACAATGAGCAGTTCTTC. As protein: CASSPGTAYNEQFF.